This T cell receptor beta chain is from a study of high-grade serous ovarian cancer treatment subgroups. Tumor tissue was taken before any definitive surgery or chemotherapy was given. This CDR3 region has 13 residues. Germline V gene sequence: CDR1 SGHRS, CDR2 YFSETQ. V was clipped by 4 bases and J by 2 bases; unmatched bases: 1. Assay: immunoSEQ multiplex PCR; the TCRdb copy retains only in-frame clones and omits some. The sample has 4,000 or so clones; about 68% are singletons. The TCR sequence derives from a human donor with high-grade serous ovarian cancer. The rearrangement links TRBV5-1 to TRBJ1-2; 8 bases align to TRBD1. Sequenced: tumor tissue. The CDR3 region has the DNA TGCGCCAGCAGCCGGACAGGGAACTATGGCTACACCTTC. Amino acid sequence: CASSRTGNYGYTF.